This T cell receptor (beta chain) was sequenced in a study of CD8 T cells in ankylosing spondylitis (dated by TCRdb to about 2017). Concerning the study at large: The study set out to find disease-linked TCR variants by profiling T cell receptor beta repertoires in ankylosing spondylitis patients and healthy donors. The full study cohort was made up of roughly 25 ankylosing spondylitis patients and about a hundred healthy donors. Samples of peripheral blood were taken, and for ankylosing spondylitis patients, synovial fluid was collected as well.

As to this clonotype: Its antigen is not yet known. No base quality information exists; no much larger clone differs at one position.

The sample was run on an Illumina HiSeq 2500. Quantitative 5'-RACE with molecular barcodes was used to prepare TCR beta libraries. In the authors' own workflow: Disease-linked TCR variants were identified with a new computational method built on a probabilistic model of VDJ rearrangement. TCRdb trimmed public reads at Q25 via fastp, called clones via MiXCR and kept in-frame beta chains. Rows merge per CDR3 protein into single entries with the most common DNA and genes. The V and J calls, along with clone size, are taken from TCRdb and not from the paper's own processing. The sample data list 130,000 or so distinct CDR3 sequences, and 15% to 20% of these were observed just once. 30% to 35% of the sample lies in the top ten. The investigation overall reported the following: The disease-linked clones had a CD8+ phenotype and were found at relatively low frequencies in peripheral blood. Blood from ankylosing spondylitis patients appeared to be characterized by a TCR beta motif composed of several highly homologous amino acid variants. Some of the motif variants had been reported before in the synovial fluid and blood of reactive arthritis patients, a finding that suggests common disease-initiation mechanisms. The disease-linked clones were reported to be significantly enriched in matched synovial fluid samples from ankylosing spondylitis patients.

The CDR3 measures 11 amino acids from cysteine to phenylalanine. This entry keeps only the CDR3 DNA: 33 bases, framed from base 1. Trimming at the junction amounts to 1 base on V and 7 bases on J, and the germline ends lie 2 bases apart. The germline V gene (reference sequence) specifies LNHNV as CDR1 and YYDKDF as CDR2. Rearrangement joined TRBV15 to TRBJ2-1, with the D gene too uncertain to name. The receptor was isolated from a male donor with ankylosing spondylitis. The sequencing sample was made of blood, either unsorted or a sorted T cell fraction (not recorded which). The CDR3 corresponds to CATSRANEQFF. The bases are TGTGCCACCAGCAGAGCGAATGAGCAGTTCTTC.